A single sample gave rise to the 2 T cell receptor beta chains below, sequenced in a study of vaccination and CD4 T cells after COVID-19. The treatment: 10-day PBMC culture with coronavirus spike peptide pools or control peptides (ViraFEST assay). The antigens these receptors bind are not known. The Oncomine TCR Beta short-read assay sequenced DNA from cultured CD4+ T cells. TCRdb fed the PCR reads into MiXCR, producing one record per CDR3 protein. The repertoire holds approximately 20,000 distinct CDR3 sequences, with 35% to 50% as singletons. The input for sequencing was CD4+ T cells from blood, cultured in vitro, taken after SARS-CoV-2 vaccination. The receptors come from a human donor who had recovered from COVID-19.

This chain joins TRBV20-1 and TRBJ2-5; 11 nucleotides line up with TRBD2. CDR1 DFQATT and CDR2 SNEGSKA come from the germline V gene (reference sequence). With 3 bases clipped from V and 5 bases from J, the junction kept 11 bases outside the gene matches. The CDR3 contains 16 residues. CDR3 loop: CSASPVAGGLLETQYF. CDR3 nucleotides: TGCAGTGCTAGCCCCGTAGCGGGAGGGCTTCTGGAGACCCAGTACTTC.

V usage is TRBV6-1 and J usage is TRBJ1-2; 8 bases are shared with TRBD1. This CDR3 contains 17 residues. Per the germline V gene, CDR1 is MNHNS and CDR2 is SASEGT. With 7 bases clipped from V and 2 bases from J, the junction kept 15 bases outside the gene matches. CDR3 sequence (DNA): TGTGCCAGCACCCGAGGGGCAGGGGGCGACGCAAACTATGGCTACACCTTC. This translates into CASTRGAGGDANYGYTF.